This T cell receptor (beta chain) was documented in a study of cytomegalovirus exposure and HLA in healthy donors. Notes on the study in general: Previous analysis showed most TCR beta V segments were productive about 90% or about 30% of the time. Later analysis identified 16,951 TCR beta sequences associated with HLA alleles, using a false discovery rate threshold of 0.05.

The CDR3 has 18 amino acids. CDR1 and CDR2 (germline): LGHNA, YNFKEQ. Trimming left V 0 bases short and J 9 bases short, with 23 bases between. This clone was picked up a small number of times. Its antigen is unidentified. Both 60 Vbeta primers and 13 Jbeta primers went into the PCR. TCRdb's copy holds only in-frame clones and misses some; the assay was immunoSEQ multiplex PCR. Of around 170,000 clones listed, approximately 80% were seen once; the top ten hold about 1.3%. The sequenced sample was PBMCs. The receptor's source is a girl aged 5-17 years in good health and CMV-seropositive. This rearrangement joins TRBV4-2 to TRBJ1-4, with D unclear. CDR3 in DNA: TGTGCCAGCAGCCAAGAATCAAATGGTGGGCAGCCGGGGAAAAAACTGTTTTTT. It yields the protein CASSQESNGGQPGKKLFF.